The source of this TCR beta chain is a study of T cell changes during pregnancy in multiple sclerosis. Only in-frame clones appear in the TCRdb table, and some are missing; sequencing was by immunoSEQ multiplex PCR. The sample has tens of thousands of clones, over 80% seen once. This CDR3 contains 14 residues. Germline V CDR1 and CDR2: MNHEY, SVGAGI. The germline V and J ends were trimmed by 6 bases and 8 bases, with 19 bases remaining between them. The material was CD4+ T cells from peripheral blood mononuclear cells, obtained after pregnancy. The chain employs TRBV6-5 and TRBJ2-5; D possibly corresponds to TRBD1 (7 bases). The TCR sequence derives from a female donor in good health, enrolled as a control in a pregnancy study. In DNA form, the CDR3 reads TGTGCCAGCAGAGGGGGGACAGCGCTGGCAACCCAGTACTTC. Its translation: CASRGGTALATQYF.